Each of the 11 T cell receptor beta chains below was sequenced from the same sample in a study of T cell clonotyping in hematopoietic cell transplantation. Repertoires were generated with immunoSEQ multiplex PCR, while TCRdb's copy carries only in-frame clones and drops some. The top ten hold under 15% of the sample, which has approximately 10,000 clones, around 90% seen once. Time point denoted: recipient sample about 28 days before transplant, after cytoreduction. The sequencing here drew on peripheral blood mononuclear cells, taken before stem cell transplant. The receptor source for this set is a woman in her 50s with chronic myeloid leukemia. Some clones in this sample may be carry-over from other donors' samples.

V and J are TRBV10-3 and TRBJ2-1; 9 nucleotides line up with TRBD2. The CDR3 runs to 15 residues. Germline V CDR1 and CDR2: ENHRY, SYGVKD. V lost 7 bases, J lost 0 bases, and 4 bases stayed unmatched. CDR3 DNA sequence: TGTGCCATCAAGACTAGCGGTAGCTCCTACAATGAGCAGTTCTTC. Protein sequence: CAIKTSGSSYNEQFF.

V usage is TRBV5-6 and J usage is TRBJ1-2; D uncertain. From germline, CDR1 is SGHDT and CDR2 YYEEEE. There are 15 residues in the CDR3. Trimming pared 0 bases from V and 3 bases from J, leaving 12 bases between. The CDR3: CASSLAVWHHYGYTF. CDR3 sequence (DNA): TGTGCCAGCAGCTTGGCAGTGTGGCACCACTATGGCTACACCTTC.

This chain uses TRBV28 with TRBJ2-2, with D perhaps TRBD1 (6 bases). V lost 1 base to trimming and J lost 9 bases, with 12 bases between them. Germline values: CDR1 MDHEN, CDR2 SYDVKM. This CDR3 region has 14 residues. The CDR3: CASSLSGTYRELFF. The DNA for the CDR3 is TGTGCCAGCAGTTTATCTGGGACATATAGGGAGCTGTTTTTT.

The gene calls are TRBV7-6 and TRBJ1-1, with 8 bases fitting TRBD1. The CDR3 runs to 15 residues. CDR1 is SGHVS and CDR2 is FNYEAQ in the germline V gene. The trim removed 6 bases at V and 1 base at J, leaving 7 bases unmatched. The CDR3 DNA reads TGTGCCAGCAGTGTGGGAACAGGGGGGAACACTGAAGCTTTCTTT. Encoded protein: CASSVGTGGNTEAFF.

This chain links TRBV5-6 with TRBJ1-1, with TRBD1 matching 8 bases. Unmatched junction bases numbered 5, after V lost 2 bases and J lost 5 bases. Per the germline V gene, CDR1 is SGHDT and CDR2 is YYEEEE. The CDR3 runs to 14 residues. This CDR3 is CASSFQGAPTEAFF. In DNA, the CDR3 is TGTGCCAGCAGCTTTCAGGGGGCGCCGACTGAAGCTTTCTTT.

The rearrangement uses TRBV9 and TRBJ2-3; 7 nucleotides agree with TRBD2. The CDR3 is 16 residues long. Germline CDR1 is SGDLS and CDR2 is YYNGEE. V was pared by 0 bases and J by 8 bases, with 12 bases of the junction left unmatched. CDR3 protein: CASSVGPSAGVVTQYF. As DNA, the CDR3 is TGTGCCAGCAGCGTAGGCCCTAGCGCGGGGGTAGTTACGCAGTATTTT.

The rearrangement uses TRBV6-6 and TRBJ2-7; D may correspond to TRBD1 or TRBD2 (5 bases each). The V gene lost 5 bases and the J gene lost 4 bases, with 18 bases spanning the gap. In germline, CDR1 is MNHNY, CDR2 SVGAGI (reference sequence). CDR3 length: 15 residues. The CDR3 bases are TGTGCCAGCAGTAACCCGAGGGGATATTGGTACGAGCAGTACTTC. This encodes CASSNPRGYWYEQYF.

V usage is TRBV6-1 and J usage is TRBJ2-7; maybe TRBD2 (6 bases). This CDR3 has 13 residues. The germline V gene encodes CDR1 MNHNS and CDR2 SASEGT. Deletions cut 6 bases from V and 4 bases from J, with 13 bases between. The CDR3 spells CASREGNQYEQYF. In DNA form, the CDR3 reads TGTGCCAGCAGGGAGGGAAACCAATACGAGCAGTACTTC.

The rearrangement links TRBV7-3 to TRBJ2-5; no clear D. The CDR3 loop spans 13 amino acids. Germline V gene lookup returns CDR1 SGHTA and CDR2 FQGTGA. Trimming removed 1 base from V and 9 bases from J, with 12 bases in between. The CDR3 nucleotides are TGTGCCAGCAGCTTAATGCTCGGTTCTGCCCAGTACTTC. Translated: CASSLMLGSAQYF.

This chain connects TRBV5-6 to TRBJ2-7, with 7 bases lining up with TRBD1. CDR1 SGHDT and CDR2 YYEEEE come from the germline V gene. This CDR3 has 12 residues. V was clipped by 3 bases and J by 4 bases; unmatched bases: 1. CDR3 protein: CASSSGQYEQYF. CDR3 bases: TGTGCCAGCAGCTCGGGACAGTACGAGCAGTACTTC.

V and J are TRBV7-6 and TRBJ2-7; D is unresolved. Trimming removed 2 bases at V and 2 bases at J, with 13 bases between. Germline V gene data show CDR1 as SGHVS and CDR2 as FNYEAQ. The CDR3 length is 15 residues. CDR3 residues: CASSLLPGYTYEQYF. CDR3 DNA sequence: TGTGCCAGCAGCTTATTACCAGGTTATACCTACGAGCAGTACTTC.